This TCR beta chain was identified in a study of OX40 agonist ivuxolimab in advanced cancers. The protocol was immunoSEQ multiplex PCR, while the TCRdb copy is restricted to in-frame clones and leaves out a portion. The repertoire consists of tens of thousands of clones, with roughly 86% occurring once and the leading ten covering 25% to 30%. Trimming cost V 2 bases and J 3 bases, with 8 bases left between them. The CDR3 totals 14 residues. Germline CDR1 and CDR2: MNHEY and SMNVEV (reference sequence). This chain joins TRBV27 and TRBJ1-5; D is unclear. The sample in question was CD4+ or CD8+ T cells sorted from blood, obtained in a trial of the OX40 agonist ivuxolimab. The receptor's source is an adult with an advanced solid tumor such as melanoma, head and neck, liver or kidney cancer. CDR3 protein: CASSLGQNNQPQHF. CDR3 bases: TGTGCCAGCAGTTTAGGGCAGAACAATCAGCCCCAGCATTTT.